These 2 T cell receptor beta chains were sequenced from one sample in a study of sequential checkpoint blockade in melanoma. Treatment noted: randomized to nivolumab then ipilimumab (arm A) or the reverse (arm B). Sequencing used immunoSEQ multiplex PCR; TCRdb keeps in-frame clones, though not all of them. The table has 2,200 or so clones, roughly 23% seen once. Material: tumor tissue (inferred from file names), obtained from a patient given nivolumab and ipilimumab in sequence. The receptor set was obtained from a human donor with melanoma.

In this sample, this clone turned up a few times. V usage is TRBV6-8 and J usage is TRBJ2-1; D unresolved. This CDR3 region has 12 residues. Germline assignment: CDR1 MNHGY and CDR2 SAAAGT. Trimming shortened V by 5 bases and J by 9 bases, and 11 bases separated the two germline ends. DNA of the CDR3: TGTGCCAGCAGTACCGAGTGGGGTGAGCAGTTCTTC. It specifies CASSTEWGEQFF.

This clone is termed large. V is TRBV10-2 and J is TRBJ2-7, with unresolved D. The germline V gene has CDR1 WSHSY and CDR2 SAAADI. V lost 5 bases and J 0 bases, leaving 17 bases between the germline ends. This CDR3 has 16 residues. CDR3 in amino acids: CASSTSGYPHSYEQYF. The CDR3 nucleotides read TGCGCCAGCAGTACCTCCGGGTATCCCCACTCCTACGAGCAGTACTTC.